A single sample is the source of the 18 T cell receptor beta chains below, sequenced in a study of blood T cell repertoires in COVID-19 (dated by TCRdb to between 2020 and 2021). Library prep was done by the immunoSEQ multiplex PCR assay. TCRdb obtained this table from immuneACCESS and retained in-frame rearrangements with V and J assigned. These tables miss some clones; where compared with another copy, unresolved V genes account for less than half of the shortfall, and the remainder is unexplained. The sample includes 250,000 or so clones, with 80% to 90% observed a single time. Over 4% of the sample belongs to the ten largest clones. The sequenced sample consisted of PBMCs or T cells enriched from blood (not recorded which). These receptors came from a woman aged 30 to 39 with acute COVID-19.

V and J are TRBV3-1 (or the pseudogene TRBV3-2) and TRBJ1-5; possible D gene TRBD1, 6 bases. Germline CDR1 reads LGHDT; CDR2 reads YNNKEL (reference sequence). Trimming took off 1 base at V and 9 bases at J, with 19 bases between the two ends. This CDR3 comprises 16 residues. The CDR3 here is CASSQGAQGLRRPQHF. The CDR3 region has the DNA TGTGCCAGCAGCCAAGGGGCACAGGGTCTGAGGCGGCCCCAGCATTTT.

This sequence joins TRBV6-5 and TRBJ2-3, with D maybe TRBD1 (6 bases). CDR1 is MNHEY and CDR2 is SVGAGI in the germline V gene. The CDR3 is made up of 13 amino acids. V was clipped by 4 bases and J by 4 bases, with 9 bases between them. The CDR3 region has the DNA TGTGCCAGCAGTTCGGACAGCGCAGATACGCAGTATTTT. This encodes CASSSDSADTQYF.

The chain recombines TRBV19 with TRBJ2-7; no firm D call. V dropped 4 bases and J dropped 3 bases, with 16 bases sitting between them. Germline V gene data show CDR1 as LNHDA and CDR2 as SQIVND (reference sequence). This CDR3 has 15 amino acids. The CDR3 nucleotides read TGTGCCAGTAGTAGAGGCATCGAGGTAAACTACGAGCAGTACTTC. It specifies CASSRGIEVNYEQYF.

This clone showed up just once. This rearrangement joins TRBV30 to TRBJ2-7; 7 positions match TRBD1. V shed 0 bases and J 4 bases; nucleotides not matched to a gene: 15. Germline values: CDR1 GTSNPN, CDR2 SVGIG (reference sequence). CDR3 length: 17 amino acids. The CDR3 sequence: CAWSVPPRQGTSYEQYF. CDR3 nucleotides: TGTGCCTGGAGTGTACCGCCTCGACAGGGTACTTCGTACGAGCAGTACTTC.

This rearrangement joins TRBV9 to TRBJ2-3; TRBD2 matches 8 bases. Germline V lookup: CDR1 SGDLS, CDR2 YYNGEE. The ends lost 4 bases at V and 1 base at J; junction bases unmatched: 26. This CDR3 region has 22 residues. The CDR3 region is CASSLRDRSYSGGRWGTDTQYF. The CDR3 DNA reads TGTGCCAGCAGCCTCCGCGACAGATCCTATTCGGGAGGGCGGTGGGGCACAGATACGCAGTATTTT.

The V and J genes are TRBV3-1 (or the pseudogene TRBV3-2) and TRBJ2-5; D not resolved. The CDR3 contains 15 residues. Germline CDR1 LGHDT, CDR2 YNNKEL (reference sequence). Trimming cost V 1 base and J 4 bases, with 13 bases left between them. The CDR3 region has the DNA TGTGCCAGCAGCCAAGTGATGTCCCGGGTAGAGACCCAGTACTTC. This codes for CASSQVMSRVETQYF.

The V call is TRBV5-4, the J call TRBJ2-3; perhaps TRBD2 as D (7 bases). The germline V gene encodes CDR1 SGHNT and CDR2 YYREEE (reference sequence). The length of the CDR3 is 16 residues. The V and J ends lost 3 bases and 3 bases respectively, with 17 bases between them. The CDR3 here is CASSSGGGRVTDTQYF. As DNA, the CDR3 is TGTGCCAGCAGCTCCGGGGGCGGGAGAGTTACAGATACGCAGTATTTT.

This chain connects TRBV2 to TRBJ2-5; 7 bases align to TRBD1. With V trimmed by 5 bases and J by 7 bases, 7 bases remained unmatched. Germline CDR1 reads SNHLY; CDR2 reads FYNNEI. CDR3 size: 13 residues. As DNA, the CDR3 is TGTGCCAGCAGTCCCACAGGGGACCCGACCCAGTACTTC. It translates to CASSPTGDPTQYF.

The V call is TRBV5-5, the J call TRBJ2-6, with D unresolved. V was clipped by 4 bases and J by 0 bases, with 5 bases between them. The CDR3 has 14 residues. Per the germline V gene, CDR1 is SGHKS and CDR2 is YYEKEE (reference sequence). DNA of the CDR3: TGTGCCAGCAGCGAGAGCTCTGGGGCCAACGTCCTGACTTTC. Amino acids: CASSESSGANVLTF.

The chain employs TRBV11-1 and TRBJ2-2, with D possibly being TRBD2 (5 bases). Trimming pared 2 bases from V and 6 bases from J, leaving 10 bases between. This CDR3 has 14 amino acids. Germline V lookup: CDR1 SGHAT, CDR2 FQDESV (reference sequence). The CDR3 DNA sequence: TGTGCCAGCAGCTTACAAGAGGGTCCCGGGGAGCTGTTTTTT. It specifies CASSLQEGPGELFF.

The gene calls are TRBV28 and TRBJ2-1; 11 positions match TRBD2. Germline V lookup: CDR1 MDHEN, CDR2 SYDVKM. After removal of 5 bases from V and 0 bases from J, the junction contained 12 bases not matched to a gene. The CDR3 sequence is 19 residues long. The CDR3 is CASSPPTSGITLSYNEQFF. The DNA for the CDR3 is TGTGCCAGCAGTCCCCCGACTAGCGGGATAACCCTCTCCTACAATGAGCAGTTCTTC.

The chain is built from TRBV29-1 and TRBJ2-7, with TRBD2 matching over 7 bases. CDR3 length: 12 amino acids. Germline assignment: CDR1 SQVTM and CDR2 ANQGSEA. Unmatched junction bases numbered 5, after V lost 4 bases and J lost 5 bases. CDR3 DNA sequence: TGCAGCGTTGCGGCGGGGGTCCACGAGCAGTACTTC. It translates to CSVAAGVHEQYF.

V is TRBV5-1 and J is TRBJ2-3; 13 bases map to TRBD2. The CDR3 totals 14 residues. Germline CDR1 is SGHRS and CDR2 is YFSETQ. With V trimmed by 7 bases and J by 6 bases, 5 bases remained unmatched. The chain's CDR3 is CASPGLAGDDTQYF. The CDR3 nucleotides read TGCGCCAGCCCCGGACTAGCGGGAGATGATACGCAGTATTTT.

The chain carries TRBV4-1 and TRBJ1-5; D might be TRBD1 (6 bases). The CDR3 extends over 14 amino acids. The germline V gene encodes CDR1 MGHRA and CDR2 YSYEKL. Trimming cost V 5 bases and J 5 bases, with 13 bases left between them. The CDR3, as DNA: TGCGCCAGCAGCGCCCGGGACAATGATCAGCCCCAGCATTTT. It yields the protein CASSARDNDQPQHF.

The chain employs TRBV27 and TRBJ1-1, with TRBD1 as a possible D gene (6 bases). V was trimmed by 4 bases and J by 2 bases, leaving 8 bases between them. CDR1 is MNHEY and CDR2 is SMNVEV in the germline V gene (reference sequence). The CDR3 sequence is 13 residues long. The CDR3 DNA follows: TGTGCCAGCAGTTGGACAGATAACACTGAAGCTTTCTTT. As protein: CASSWTDNTEAFF.

This rearrangement joins TRBV3-1 (or the pseudogene TRBV3-2) to TRBJ2-2; 9 bases line up with TRBD2. The CDR3 totals 15 residues. The germline V gene encodes CDR1 LGHDT and CDR2 YNNKEL (reference sequence). Germline trimming cut 6 bases from V and 5 bases from J; bases unmatched to any gene: 7. CDR3 coding DNA: TGTGCCAGCAGTTATAGCGGGAGTGGTACCGGGGAGCTGTTTTTT. Translating gives CASSYSGSGTGELFF.

The J gene is TRBJ1-2, the V gene TRBV13; 8 positions agree with TRBD1. Per germline, CDR1 PRHDT and CDR2 FYEKMQ (reference sequence). J gave up 4 bases and V 6 bases, and 10 bases lay outside the gene matches. This CDR3 is built from 15 residues. The CDR3 coding sequence is TGTGCCAGCAGTTCCTCCTTACAGGGGGGCTATGGCTACACCTTC. It encodes CASSSSLQGGYGYTF.

The J gene is TRBJ1-5, the V gene TRBV27; no firm D call. CDR3 length: 13 residues. The V end lost 4 bases, the J end lost 3 bases, and 7 bases lay between the germline ends. Looked up from germline, CDR1 is MNHEY and CDR2 is SMNVEV (reference sequence). The DNA for the CDR3 is TGTGCCAGCAGTTACGGGGTCAATCAGCCCCAGCATTTT. It specifies CASSYGVNQPQHF.